This passage covers 28 T cell receptor beta chains from one sample sequenced in a study of human T cells and chemical hapten exposure (dated by TCRdb to 2020 to 2023). Libraries were prepared through RACE. Sequencing instrument: NextSeq 500. Clones were called with MiXCR by TCRdb after fastp trimmed the public reads at Q25, and only in-frame beta chains were retained. Rows with a matching CDR3 protein are joined into one entry that keeps the most common DNA and genes. Counted in this sample were about 180,000 distinct CDR3 sequences; nearly 30% of them appeared once. Clones ranked in the top ten supply roughly 3% of the sample. This sample's time point label indicates: pre-sensitization, week 0. The label giving this sample's treatment or condition can be read as: therapeutic diphenylcyclopropenone sensitization with weekly scalp DPC. The source was whole blood, collected in connection with sensitization to the hapten diphenylcyclopropenone (DPC). These receptors came from a woman in her thirties with alopecia areata. Some clones in this sample may be carry-over from other donors' samples.

V usage is TRBV27 and J usage is TRBJ2-7; TRBD1 or TRBD2 may be the D gene (5 bases each). This CDR3 comprises 16 residues. Germline CDR1 MNHEY, CDR2 SMNVEV (reference sequence). The V and J ends lost 6 bases and 2 bases respectively, with 20 bases between them. CDR3 loop: CASRRSGIPGPYEQYF. The DNA for the CDR3 is TGTGCCAGCAGAAGATCGGGGATCCCAGGGCCCTACGAGCAGTACTTC.

The rearrangement links TRBV28 to TRBJ2-2; TRBD1 is a possible D gene (6 bases). Germline-derived CDR1 and CDR2 are MDHEN and SYDVKM. With 2 bases removed from V and 0 bases from J, the gap between germline ends came to 10 bases. There are 16 residues in the CDR3. The CDR3 reads CASSLNRASNTGELFF. CDR3 coding DNA: TGTGCCAGCAGTTTAAACAGGGCGTCGAACACCGGGGAGCTGTTTTTT.

The sample holds a few counts of this clonotype. The V and J genes are TRBV29-1 and TRBJ2-1; D gene uncertain. Trimming stripped 7 bases from V and 2 bases from J, with 12 bases between. The CDR3 length is 13 residues. The germline CDR1 and CDR2 sequences are SQVTM and ANQGSEA. CDR3 sequence: CSAYRAAYNEQFF. CDR3 in DNA: TGCAGCGCCTACCGGGCCGCCTACAATGAGCAGTTCTTC.

This chain joins TRBV15 and TRBJ2-7, with D unresolved. CDR3 length: 13 amino acids. Trimming shortened V by 3 bases and J by 4 bases, and 10 bases separated the two germline ends. The germline V gene has CDR1 LNHNV and CDR2 YYDKDF (reference sequence). CDR3 region: CATSSQERYEQYF. CDR3 nucleotide sequence: TGTGCCACCAGCAGCCAAGAGAGGTACGAGCAGTACTTC.

The rearrangement uses TRBV6-1 and TRBJ1-1, with TRBD1 matching over 9 bases. The junction had 13 bases not matched to a gene; V was cut back by 7 bases and J by 7 bases. Germline-derived CDR1 and CDR2 are MNHNS and SASEGT. The length of the CDR3 is 15 residues. CDR3 in amino acids: CASTREGTGNVEAFF. The DNA for the CDR3 is TGTGCCAGCACCCGAGAAGGGACAGGGAACGTTGAAGCTTTCTTT.

Only a few counts were recorded for this clonotype. The V gene is TRBV20-1, the J gene TRBJ1-5, with a weak D call TRBD1 (6 bases). Germline V gene sequence: CDR1 DFQATT, CDR2 SNEGSKA (reference sequence). The CDR3 runs to 14 residues. With 3 bases removed from V and 5 bases from J, the gap between germline ends came to 14 bases. The CDR3 sequence: CSASGGGVYQPQHF. CDR3 bases: TGCAGTGCTAGTGGAGGGGGGGTGTATCAGCCCCAGCATTTT.

The rearrangement joins TRBV24-1 to TRBJ1-4; D is ambiguous. Germline assignment: CDR1 KGHDR and CDR2 SFDVKD. V was pared by 5 bases and J by 3 bases, with 6 bases between. The CDR3 length is 13 residues. CDR3 loop: CATSATANEKLFF. The CDR3 DNA is TGTGCCACCAGTGCGACGGCTAATGAAAAACTGTTTTTT.

This clonotype was counted a few times. This chain joins TRBV12-3 or TRBV12-4 and TRBJ1-1; tentative D call: TRBD1 (5 bases). V was shortened by 3 bases and J by 0 bases, with 11 bases between the two germline ends. The CDR3 has 15 amino acids. This CDR3 is CASSFSGRLNTEAFF. The CDR3 region has the DNA TGTGCCAGCAGTTTCTCAGGGCGACTGAACACTGAAGCTTTCTTT.

V and J are TRBV6-2 or TRBV6-3 and TRBJ1-6; D remains ambiguous. The CDR3 is 12 residues long. V lost 4 bases, J lost 10 bases, and 8 bases lay in between. From germline, CDR1 is MNHEY and CDR2 SVGEGT. This chain's CDR3 is CASSSWESPLHF. Here the CDR3 DNA reads TGTGCCAGCAGTTCCTGGGAGTCACCCCTCCACTTT.

In DNA, the CDR3 is TGTGCCAGCAGCTTGAGGCAGGCGTTAGGCACAGATACGCAGTATTTT. Translating it yields CASSLRQALGTDTQYF. The V and J genes are TRBV7-6 and TRBJ2-3; no clear D gene. The CDR3 loop spans 16 amino acids. V lost 3 bases, J lost 1 base, and 14 bases lay in between. The germline V gene encodes CDR1 SGHVS and CDR2 FNYEAQ.

In this sample, this clonotype turned up a few times. The chain uses TRBV12-3 or TRBV12-4 and TRBJ2-7; TRBD1 or TRBD2 may be the D gene (7 bases each). The CDR3 totals 13 residues. The germline V and J ends were trimmed by 6 bases and 5 bases, with 14 bases remaining between them. The CDR3 DNA is TGTGCCAGCAGGATTCAGGGGGGGAACGAGCAGTACTTC. It specifies CASRIQGGNEQYF.

The chain has TRBV29-1 and TRBJ1-5; D is perhaps TRBD1 (6 bases). V shed 1 base and J shed 5 bases, with 9 bases lying between them. Germline assignment: CDR1 SQVTM and CDR2 ANQGSEA. The CDR3 is made up of 13 amino acids. CDR3 bases: TGCAGCGTTGAAGTGGGGGCGGATCAGCCCCAGCATTTT. Residues: CSVEVGADQPQHF.

The rearrangement links TRBV2 to TRBJ1-5, with a weak D call TRBD1 (5 bases). Germline CDR1 SNHLY, CDR2 FYNNEI. Trimming took 3 bases from V and 3 from J, leaving 12 bases between them. There are 15 residues in the CDR3. CDR3 region: CASSEQTVYNQPQHF. For the CDR3, the DNA is TGTGCCAGCAGTGAGCAGACAGTTTACAATCAGCCCCAGCATTTT.

The chain recombines TRBV20-1 with TRBJ1-1; D is undetermined. Looked up from germline, CDR1 is DFQATT and CDR2 is SNEGSKA (reference sequence). Trimming stripped 0 bases from V and 4 bases from J, with 15 bases between. The CDR3 is made up of 15 amino acids. The CDR3 region has the DNA TGCAGTGCTAGAGATGTACTTTTGGGGATCACTGAAGCTTTCTTT. Its protein product is CSARDVLLGITEAFF.

This sequence joins TRBV11-2 and TRBJ2-2; D not resolved. The CDR3 length is 12 residues. Germline V gene sequence: CDR1 SGHAT, CDR2 FQNNGV. The germline V and J ends were trimmed by 6 bases and 9 bases, with 11 bases remaining between them. The CDR3 is CASSPQLRELFF. For the CDR3, the DNA is TGTGCCAGCAGTCCTCAGTTGCGGGAGCTGTTTTTT.

This clonotype came up a few times. J is TRBJ2-1 and V is TRBV27; 13 bases agree with TRBD2. The CDR3 contains 17 residues. V lost 6 bases to trimming and J lost 7 bases; unmatched junction nucleotides: 12. Germline CDR1 is MNHEY and CDR2 is SMNVEV (reference sequence). The CDR3 reads CASRGTSGKPSWNEQFF. DNA of the CDR3: TGTGCCAGCAGGGGGACTAGCGGGAAGCCCTCTTGGAATGAGCAGTTCTTC.

Here the CDR3 reads CSVQGQGNTEAFF. The CDR3 DNA reads TGCAGTGTTCAGGGGCAGGGGAACACTGAAGCTTTCTTT. The chain carries TRBV29-1 and TRBJ1-1; D is possibly TRBD1 (6 bases). Germline CDR1 reads SQVTM; CDR2 reads ANQGSEA. The CDR3 is 13 amino acids.

The chain combines TRBV6-2 or TRBV6-3 with TRBJ1-5; D perhaps matches TRBD1 (5 bases). CDR3 length: 12 amino acids. CDR1 MNHEY and CDR2 SVGEGT come from the germline V gene. V lost 5 bases to trimming and J lost 6 bases, with 8 bases between them. The DNA for the CDR3 is TGTGCCAGCAGTCAAGGGGTTCAGCCCCAGCATTTT. This codes for CASSQGVQPQHF.

The rearrangement joins TRBV3-1 to TRBJ1-1; D is unclear. The CDR3 runs to 13 residues. The V end was cut by 1 base, the J end by 4 bases, with 7 bases between. CDR1 and CDR2 from the germline V gene are LGHDT and YNNKEL (reference sequence). CDR3 DNA sequence: TGTGCCAGCAGCCAAGGGGCAGGCACTGAAGCTTTCTTT. This translates into CASSQGAGTEAFF.

In its sample, this clonotype is medium-sized. The chain uses TRBV7-2 and TRBJ1-5; D gene uncertain. In germline, CDR1 is SGHTA, CDR2 FQGNSA. V was pared by 5 bases and J by 2 bases, with 10 bases between. This CDR3 is built from 14 residues. Written as DNA, the CDR3 is TGTGCCAGCAGCCCTTCCGGGGGCAATCAGCCCCAGCATTTT. Amino acids: CASSPSGGNQPQHF. The full variable domain, rest sourced from reference TRBV7-2 and TRBJ1-5, is GAGVSQSPSNKVTEKGKDVELRCDPISGHTALYWYRQSLGQGLEFLIYFQGNSAPDKSGLPSDRFSAERTGGSVSTLTIQRTQQEDSAVYLCASSPSGGNQPQHFGDGTRLSIL.

This clonotype turned up a few times. The chain combines TRBV20-1 with TRBJ2-3; 8 nucleotides line up with TRBD2. In germline, CDR1 is DFQATT, CDR2 SNEGSKA (reference sequence). Germline trimming cut 0 bases from V and 3 bases from J; bases unmatched to any gene: 8. CDR3 length: 16 residues. The CDR3 region has the DNA TGCAGTGCTAGAGATTCTACGGGGGGGATAACAGATACGCAGTATTTT. The encoded protein is CSARDSTGGITDTQYF.

The chain couples TRBV6-2 or TRBV6-3 to TRBJ1-5; D gene unclear. V was shortened by 6 bases and J by 5 bases, with 8 bases between the two germline ends. This CDR3 has 12 residues. Germline-derived CDR1 and CDR2 are MNHEY and SVGEGT. CDR3: CASRDGYQPQHF. CDR3 bases: TGTGCCAGCAGGGACGGATATCAGCCCCAGCATTTT.

This clonotype has just a few counts. The V and J genes are TRBV29-1 and TRBJ2-1, with 12 bases identical to TRBD2. J was trimmed by 9 bases and V by 4 bases; bases with no gene match: 10. The CDR3 covers 15 residues. Germline V CDR1 and CDR2: SQVTM, ANQGSEA. The CDR3 nucleotides are TGCAGCGTTGGCAGGAGACTAGCGGGAGTTAGTGAGCAGTTCTTC. It specifies CSVGRRLAGVSEQFF.

The genes are TRBV28 and TRBJ2-1; 7 bases line up with TRBD1. Losses at the gene ends were 5 bases for V and 0 bases for J; bases not matched to a gene: 16. Germline loops: CDR1 MDHEN, CDR2 SYDVKM. The CDR3 consists of 19 residues. The CDR3 coding sequence is TGTGCCAGCAGTGAACTGACAGGGTTCGCCCTCGGCTCCTACAATGAGCAGTTCTTC. Amino acids: CASSELTGFALGSYNEQFF.

This chain connects TRBV28 to TRBJ2-6; D is possibly TRBD1 (6 bases). CDR1 and CDR2 (germline): MDHEN, SYDVKM. The CDR3 is made up of 17 amino acids. V shed 6 bases and J shed 2 bases, with 17 bases lying between them. Here the CDR3 DNA reads TGTGCCAGCAGACCCCCCTTAGGGGGTACTGGGGCCAACGTCCTGACTTTC. Its protein is CASRPPLGGTGANVLTF.

V gene TRBV12-3 or TRBV12-4 combines with J gene TRBJ2-7, with TRBD2 identical over 8 bases. V lost 7 bases to trimming and J lost 5 bases; unmatched junction nucleotides: 10. This CDR3 has 14 residues. CDR3 sequence reads: CASTWAGGLNEQYF. CDR3 in DNA: TGTGCCAGCACCTGGGCGGGAGGTCTCAACGAGCAGTACTTC.

The CDR3 region is CSATSGTSPYEQYF. CDR3 sequence (DNA): TGCAGCGCCACCTCCGGGACTAGCCCCTACGAGCAGTACTTC. The rearrangement joins TRBV29-1 to TRBJ2-7, with 9 positions matching TRBD2. Germline CDR1 SQVTM, CDR2 ANQGSEA. The CDR3 sequence is 14 residues long. V lost 7 bases, J lost 2 bases, and 9 bases stayed unmatched.

J is TRBJ1-1 and V is TRBV29-1; possible D gene TRBD1, 5 bases. Trimming left V 3 bases short and J 4 bases short, with 15 bases between. The CDR3 has 14 residues. Germline CDR1 reads SQVTM; CDR2 reads ANQGSEA. CDR3 region: CSVEVAGRATEAFF. The DNA for the CDR3 is TGCAGCGTTGAGGTGGCAGGGAGAGCCACTGAAGCTTTCTTT.